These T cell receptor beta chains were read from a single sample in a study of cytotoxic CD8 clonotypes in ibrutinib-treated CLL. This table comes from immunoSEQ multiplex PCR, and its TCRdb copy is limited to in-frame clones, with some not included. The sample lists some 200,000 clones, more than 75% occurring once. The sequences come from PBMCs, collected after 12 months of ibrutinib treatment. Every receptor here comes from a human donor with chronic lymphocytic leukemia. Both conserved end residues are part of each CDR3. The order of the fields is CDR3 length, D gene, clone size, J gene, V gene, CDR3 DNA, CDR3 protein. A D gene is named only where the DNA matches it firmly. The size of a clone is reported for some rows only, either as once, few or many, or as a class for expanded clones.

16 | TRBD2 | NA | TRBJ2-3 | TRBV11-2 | TGTGCCAGCAGCCCCAGACTAGCGGGAGGGGGAGATACGCAGTATTTT | CASSPRLAGGGDTQYF
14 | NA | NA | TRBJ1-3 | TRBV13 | TGTGCCAGCAGCATCGGGGCAGCTGGAAACACCATATATTTT | CASSIGAAGNTIYF
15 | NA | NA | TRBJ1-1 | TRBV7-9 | TGTGCCAGCGACTTTGGGGCAGTTCTGAACACTGAAGCTTTCTTT | CASDFGAVLNTEAFF
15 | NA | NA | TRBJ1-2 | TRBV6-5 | TGTGCCAGCAGGCCCAGTTTGGGGGGGAGCTATGGCTACACCTTC | CASRPSLGGSYGYTF
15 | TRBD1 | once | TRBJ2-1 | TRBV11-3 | TGTGCCAGCAGCTCAGCCGGGACAGGGGGTAATGAGCAGTTCTTC | CASSSAGTGGNEQFF
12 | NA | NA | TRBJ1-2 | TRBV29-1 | TGCAGCGTTGGACCCGGGGGAAATAGCTACACCTTC | CSVGPGGNSYTF
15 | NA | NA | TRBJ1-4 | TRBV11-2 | TGTGCCAGCAGCTCGGGGCTATTCTTAAATGAAAAACTGTTTTTT | CASSSGLFLNEKLFF
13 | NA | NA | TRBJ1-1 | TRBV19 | TGTGCCATACCGGGGGGCCCGAACACTGAAGCTTTCTTT | CAIPGGPNTEAFF
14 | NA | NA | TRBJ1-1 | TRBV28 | TGTGCCAGCAGTTTATACAGGCGAAACACTGAAGCTTTCTTT | CASSLYRRNTEAFF
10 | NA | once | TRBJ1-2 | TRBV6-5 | TGTGCCAGCGAATACTATGGCTACACCTTC | CASEYYGYTF
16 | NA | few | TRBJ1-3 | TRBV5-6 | TGTGCCAGCAGCTTGGTCCAGGACGTTCGTATAGGCACCATATATTTT | CASSLVQDVRIGTIYF
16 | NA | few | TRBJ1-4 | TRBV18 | TGTGCCAGCTCACCACCGACGGGGAAAAGGTCTGAAAAACTGTTTTTT | CASSPPTGKRSEKLFF
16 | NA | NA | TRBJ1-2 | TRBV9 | TGTGCCAGCAGCGTAGAGGTGGGACCTTTGGCCTATGGCTACACCTTC | CASSVEVGPLAYGYTF
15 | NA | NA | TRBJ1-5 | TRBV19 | TGTGCCAGTAGTTCGGACAGCTACAGCAATCAGCCCCAGCATTTT | CASSSDSYSNQPQHF
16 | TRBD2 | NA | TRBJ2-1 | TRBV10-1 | TGCGCCAGCAGTGAGAATATAGCGGGAAGGGGGAATGAGCAGTTCTTC | CASSENIAGRGNEQFF
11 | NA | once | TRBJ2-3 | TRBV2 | TGTGCCAGCAATGGGGGCGGTACGCAGTATTTT | CASNGGGTQYF
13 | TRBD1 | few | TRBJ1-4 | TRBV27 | TGTGCCAGCTCGCGACAGGGGGAAGAAAAACTGTTTTTT | CASSRQGEEKLFF
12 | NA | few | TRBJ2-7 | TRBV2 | TGTGCCAGCAGTGGGGACACACGCGAGCAGTACTTC | CASSGDTREQYF
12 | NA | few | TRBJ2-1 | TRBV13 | TGTGCCAGCAGCGAGGGTTTCGATGAGCAGTTCTTC | CASSEGFDEQFF
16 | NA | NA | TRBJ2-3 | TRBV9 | TGTGCCAGCAGCGCCTACAGGGGCGGGAGAACAGATACGCAGTATTTT | CASSAYRGGRTDTQYF
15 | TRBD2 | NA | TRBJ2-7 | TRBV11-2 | TGTGCCAGCAGCTTGCTAGCGGGAGGCGCCTACGAGCAGTACTTC | CASSLLAGGAYEQYF
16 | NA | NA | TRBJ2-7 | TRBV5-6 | TGTGCCAGCAGCCCCACGGGTACCTCGACTACCTACGAGCAGTACTTC | CASSPTGTSTTYEQYF
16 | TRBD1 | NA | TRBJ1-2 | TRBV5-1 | TGCGCCAGCAGCATAAGAAGAAACGTTGGACAGGGTGGCTACACCTTC | CASSIRRNVGQGGYTF
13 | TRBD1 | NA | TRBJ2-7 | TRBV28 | TGTGCCAGCAGTTTCAGGGGGCTCTACGAGCAGTACTTC | CASSFRGLYEQYF
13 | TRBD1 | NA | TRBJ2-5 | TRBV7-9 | TGTGCCAGCAACAGGGGCCCCGAAGAGACCCAGTACTTC | CASNRGPEETQYF
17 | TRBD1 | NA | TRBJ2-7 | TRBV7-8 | TGTGCCAGCAGCTTAACACAGGGGCCTACGAACTTTTACGAGCAGTACTTC | CASSLTQGPTNFYEQYF
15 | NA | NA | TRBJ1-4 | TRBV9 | TGTGCCAGCAGTACAGGTCATGCAACTAATGAAAAACTGTTTTTT | CASSTGHATNEKLFF
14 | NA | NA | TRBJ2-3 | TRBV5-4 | TGTGCCACCCGTCCACCGGGGTGGGCAGATACGCAGTATTTT | CATRPPGWADTQYF
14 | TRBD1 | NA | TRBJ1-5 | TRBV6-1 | TGTGCCAGCAGAGGACAGGGGTTTTATCAGCCCCAGCATTTT | CASRGQGFYQPQHF
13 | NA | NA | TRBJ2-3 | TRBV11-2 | TGTGCCAGCAGCTCCCCCGCGGGGGATACGCAGTATTTT | CASSSPAGDTQYF
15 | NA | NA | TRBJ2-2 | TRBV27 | TGTGCCAGCAGTTCCCTCGGGGGAAACACCGGGGAGCTGTTTTTT | CASSSLGGNTGELFF
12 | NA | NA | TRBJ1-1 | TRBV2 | TGTGCCAGCAGGGATGCGGGTGCTGAAGCTTTCTTT | CASRDAGAEAFF
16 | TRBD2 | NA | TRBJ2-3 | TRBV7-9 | TGTGCCAGCAGCTTAACCCTAGCGGGGGGGCCAGATACGCAGTATTTT | CASSLTLAGGPDTQYF
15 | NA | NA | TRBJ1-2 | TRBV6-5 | TGTGCCAGCAGTGCCTTGTCGACTGGGCAGTGGGGCTACACCTTC | CASSALSTGQWGYTF
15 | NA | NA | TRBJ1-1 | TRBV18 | TGTGCCAGCTCCCAAGGGGGATCGGGGAACACTGAAGCTTTCTTT | CASSQGGSGNTEAFF
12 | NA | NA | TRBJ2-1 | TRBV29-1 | TGCAGCGTTGAAAGGGGTCCTCATGAGCAGTTCTTC | CSVERGPHEQFF
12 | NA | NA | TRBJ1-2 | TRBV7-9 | TGTGCCAGCAGACTGGACGGCTATGGCTACACCTTC | CASRLDGYGYTF
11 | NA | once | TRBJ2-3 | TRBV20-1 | TGCAGTGCTTCTAGTGCAGATACGCAGTATTTT | CSASSADTQYF
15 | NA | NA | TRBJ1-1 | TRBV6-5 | TGTGCCAGCAGTTACTCGGGACGCCTTGCGACTGAAGCTTTCTTT | CASSYSGRLATEAFF
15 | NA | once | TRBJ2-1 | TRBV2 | TGTGCCAGCACGCAGAGGGTGGATACCCACAATGAGCAGTTCTTC | CASTQRVDTHNEQFF
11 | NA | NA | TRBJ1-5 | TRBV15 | TGTGCCACCAGCGGGGATGGGCCCCAGCATTTT | CATSGDGPQHF
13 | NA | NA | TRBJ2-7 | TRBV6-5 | TGTGCCAGCAGTTACAGTGCTCTCTACGAGCAGTACTTC | CASSYSALYEQYF
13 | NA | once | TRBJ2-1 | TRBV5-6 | TGTGCCAGCAGCCTACCAGGCGAGGTGGAGCAGTTCTTC | CASSLPGEVEQFF
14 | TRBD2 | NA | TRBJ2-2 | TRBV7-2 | TGTGCCAGCAGCTTAGCCGGGGGGACCGGGGAGCTGTTTTTT | CASSLAGGTGELFF
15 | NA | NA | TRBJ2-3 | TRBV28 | TGTGCCAGCAGTTTAGGTGGGATGAGCACAGATACGCAGTATTTT | CASSLGGMSTDTQYF
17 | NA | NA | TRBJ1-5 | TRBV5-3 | TGTGCCAGAAGCTATGGGGTACGAGAGGCAATCGGTCAGCCCCAGCATTTT | CARSYGVREAIGQPQHF
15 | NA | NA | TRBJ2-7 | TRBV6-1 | TGTGCCAGCAGCTTAGAAAGGGGGTGGACCTACGAGCAGTACTTC | CASSLERGWTYEQYF
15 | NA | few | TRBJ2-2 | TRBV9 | TGTGCCAGCAGCGTAGATTGGGGTTACACCGGGGAGCTGTTTTTT | CASSVDWGYTGELFF
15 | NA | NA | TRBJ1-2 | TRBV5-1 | TGCGCCAGCAGCTTGAGGACAGAACTATCGGGCGGCTACACCTTC | CASSLRTELSGGYTF
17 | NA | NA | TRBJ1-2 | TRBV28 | TGTGCCAGCTCCGGGCAGGGGACGCAGTTTTATCTGTATGGCTACACCTTC | CASSGQGTQFYLYGYTF
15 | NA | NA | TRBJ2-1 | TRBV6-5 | TGTGCCAGCAGTTACGGTATCTCAAACGGGGATGAGCAGTTCTTC | CASSYGISNGDEQFF
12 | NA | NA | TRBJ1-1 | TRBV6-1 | TGTGCCAGCAGTGACAGGGTCCGGAGGGCTTTCTTT | CASSDRVRRAFF
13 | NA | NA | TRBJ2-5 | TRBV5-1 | TGCGCCAGCAGGCCTCGGGTTGCGGAGACCCAGTACTTC | CASRPRVAETQYF
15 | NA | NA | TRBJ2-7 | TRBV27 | TGTGCCAGCAGTTTATCGGATCCACGCTCCTACGAGCAGTACTTC | CASSLSDPRSYEQYF
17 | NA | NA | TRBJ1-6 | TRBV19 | TGTGCCAGTACTCCGGGGTGGGACCGGAGCTATAATTCACCCCTCCACTTT | CASTPGWDRSYNSPLHF
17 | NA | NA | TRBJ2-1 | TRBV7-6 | TGTGCCAGCAGCTTAGACCAGAGGGTGGGTAATAGCAATGAGCAGTTCTTC | CASSLDQRVGNSNEQFF
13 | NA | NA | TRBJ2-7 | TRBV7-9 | TGTGCCAGCAGCTTCCTAGTGACCTACGAGCAGTACTTC | CASSFLVTYEQYF
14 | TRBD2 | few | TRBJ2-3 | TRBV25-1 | TGTGCCAGCAGAGGGACTAGTAAAGCAGATACGCAGTATTTT | CASRGTSKADTQYF
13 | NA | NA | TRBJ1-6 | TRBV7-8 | TGTGCCAGCAGCCCCGGGAATAATTCACCCCTCCACTTT | CASSPGNNSPLHF
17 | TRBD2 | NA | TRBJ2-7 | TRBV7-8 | TGTGCCAGCAGCTTAGTTAGCGGGAGTCGGCCCGCCTACGAGCAGTACTTC | CASSLVSGSRPAYEQYF